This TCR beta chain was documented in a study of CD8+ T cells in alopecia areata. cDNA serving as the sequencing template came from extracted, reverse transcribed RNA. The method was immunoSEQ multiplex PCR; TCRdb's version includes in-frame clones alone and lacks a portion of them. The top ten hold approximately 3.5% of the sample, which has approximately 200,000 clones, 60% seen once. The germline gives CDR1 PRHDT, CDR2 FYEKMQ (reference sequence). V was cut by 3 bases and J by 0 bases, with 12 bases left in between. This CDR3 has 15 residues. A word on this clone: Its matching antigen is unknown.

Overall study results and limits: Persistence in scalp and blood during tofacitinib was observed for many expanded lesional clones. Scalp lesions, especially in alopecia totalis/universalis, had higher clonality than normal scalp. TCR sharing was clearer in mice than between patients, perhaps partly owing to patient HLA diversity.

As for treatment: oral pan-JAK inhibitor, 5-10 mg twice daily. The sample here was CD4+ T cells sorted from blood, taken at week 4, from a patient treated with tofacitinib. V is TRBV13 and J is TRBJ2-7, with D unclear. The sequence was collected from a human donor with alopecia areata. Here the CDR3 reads CASSFGKRSSYEQYF. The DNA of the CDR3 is TGTGCCAGCAGCTTCGGAAAGAGGAGCTCCTACGAGCAGTACTTC.